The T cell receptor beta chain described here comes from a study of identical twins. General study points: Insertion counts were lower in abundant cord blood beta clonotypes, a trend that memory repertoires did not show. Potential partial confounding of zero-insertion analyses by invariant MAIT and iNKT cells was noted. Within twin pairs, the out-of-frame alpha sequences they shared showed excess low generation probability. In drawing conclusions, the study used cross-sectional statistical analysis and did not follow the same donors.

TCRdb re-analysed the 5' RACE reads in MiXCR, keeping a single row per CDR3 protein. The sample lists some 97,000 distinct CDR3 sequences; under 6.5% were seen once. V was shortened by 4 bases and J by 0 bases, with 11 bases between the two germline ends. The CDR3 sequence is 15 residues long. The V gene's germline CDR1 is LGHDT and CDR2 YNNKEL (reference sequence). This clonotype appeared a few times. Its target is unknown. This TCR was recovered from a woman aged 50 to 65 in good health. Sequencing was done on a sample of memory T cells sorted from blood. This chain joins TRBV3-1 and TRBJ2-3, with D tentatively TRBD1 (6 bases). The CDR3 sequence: CASSLRTASTDTQYF. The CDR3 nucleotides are TGTGCCAGCAGCCTCCGGACAGCGAGCACAGATACGCAGTATTTT.